These T cell receptor beta chains were read from a single sample in a study of T cell changes during pregnancy in multiple sclerosis. TCRdb keeps only in-frame clones here, not all; method: immunoSEQ multiplex PCR. The table has about 62,000 clones, nearly 90% seen once; the top ten hold about 2.5%. The sequencing used peripheral blood, collected in the first trimester of pregnancy. The source is a female donor with multiple sclerosis, enrolled in a pregnancy study. Each CDR3 is given with its conserved first and last residue. D genes are given only for firm matches. The size field is filled for only some rows; it gives once, few, many or a size class.

- | TRBJ2-1 | - | TRBV4-2 | TGTGCCAGCAGCCAATCGCGACAGTTCCTAGACAATGAGCAGTTCTTC | CASSQSRQFLDNEQFF
TRBD2 | TRBJ2-7 | - | TRBV4-2 | TGTGCCAGCAGCCAAGAGGGCGGGAGCGAGCAGTACTTC | CASSQEGGSEQYF
- | TRBJ1-5 | few | TRBV2 | TGTGCCAGCAGGTCAGGGGAGCCCCAGCATTTT | CASRSGEPQHF
- | TRBJ2-7 | - | TRBV30 | TGTGCCTGGAGTCGGGGAGAATACGAGCAGTACTTC | CAWSRGEYEQYF
TRBD2 | TRBJ2-2 | - | TRBV4-2 | TGTGCCAGCAGCCGGAAGACGAGCGGGGGGGCTACCGGGGAGCTGTTTTTT | CASSRKTSGGATGELFF
- | TRBJ1-3 | - | TRBV12-5 | TGTGCTAGTGGTTTCGGGATAACTGGAAACACCATATATTTT | CASGFGITGNTIYF
TRBD1 | TRBJ2-7 | - | TRBV5-6 | TGTGCCAGCAGCCCCCGGGACAGACCCTACGAGCAGTACTTC | CASSPRDRPYEQYF
TRBD1 | TRBJ1-4 | - | TRBV2 | TGTGCCACCCTGGACAGGGCCGAGGAAAAACTGTTTTTT | CATLDRAEEKLFF
- | TRBJ1-1 | - | TRBV30 | TGTGCCTGGAGTGCCGGGAACTTTAACACTGAAGCTTTCTTT | CAWSAGNFNTEAFF
- | TRBJ2-7 | - | TRBV6-5 | TGTGCCAGCAGACGCGCAGGTCAGTCCTACGAGCAGTACTTC | CASRRAGQSYEQYF
- | TRBJ1-1 | once | TRBV27 | TGTGCCAGCAGTATTACGGGCACTGAAGCTTTCTTT | CASSITGTEAFF
TRBD2 | TRBJ2-7 | - | TRBV19 | TGTGCCAGTAGTATTATTACTAGCGGGAACTACGAGCAGTACTTC | CASSIITSGNYEQYF
TRBD2 | TRBJ2-5 | - | TRBV9 | TGTGCCAGCAGCGCGCGGGGGGGCCTGGGGGAGACCCAGTACTTC | CASSARGGLGETQYF
TRBD1 | TRBJ2-5 | - | TRBV2 | TGTGCCAGCAGAGGACAGGGGACGGCTAAAGAGACCCAGTACTTC | CASRGQGTAKETQYF
- | TRBJ2-1 | - | TRBV30 | TGTGCCTGGAGTGTAGGCCTTTTAGCGGACTCCTACAATGAGCAGTTCTTC | CAWSVGLLADSYNEQFF
TRBD2 | TRBJ2-1 | - | TRBV4-3 | TGCGCCAGCAGCCAAGATTCGGGGGGCTCCTACAATGAGCAGTTCTTC | CASSQDSGGSYNEQFF
- | TRBJ1-3 | - | TRBV6-5 | TGTGCCAGCAGCCAAGGAAACACCATATATTTT | CASSQGNTIYF
- | TRBJ2-2 | - | TRBV2 | TGTGCCAGCCTGAGAGATGACACCGGGGAGCTGTTTTTT | CASLRDDTGELFF
TRBD1 | TRBJ2-1 | - | TRBV27 | TGTGCCAGCAGTCCCAATGGACAGGGGTTTTTCAATGAGCAGTTCTTC | CASSPNGQGFFNEQFF
- | TRBJ1-1 | - | TRBV19 | TGTGCCAGTAGTTTAGGAGGGGGGAACACTGAAGCTTTCTTT | CASSLGGGNTEAFF
- | TRBJ2-6 | - | TRBV4-2 | TGTGCCAGCAGCCAAGAGGTCGGGAGTGGGGCCAACGTCCTGACTTTC | CASSQEVGSGANVLTF
- | TRBJ2-7 | - | TRBV19 | TGTGCCAGTAGTATAGCGACAGGCATTTCCTACGAGCAGTACTTC | CASSIATGISYEQYF
- | TRBJ1-4 | - | TRBV19 | TGTGCCAGTAGTCCAGTCCGTGCTAATGAAAAACTGTTTTTT | CASSPVRANEKLFF
TRBD1 | TRBJ1-4 | once | TRBV2 | TGTGCCAGCACAGACAGGGGAGTCGAAAAACTGTTTTTT | CASTDRGVEKLFF
TRBD2 | TRBJ2-1 | - | TRBV5-1 | TGCGCCAGCAGCTTGGGACGGGGGGAACAGGCAAATGAGCAGTTCTTC | CASSLGRGEQANEQFF
TRBD1 | TRBJ2-3 | - | TRBV10-3 | TGTGCCATCACCCAACACACAGGGGTCGTCACAGATACGCAGTATTTT | CAITQHTGVVTDTQYF
TRBD2 | TRBJ2-7 | - | TRBV2 | TGTGCCAGCAGCACTAGCGGGAGCTCCTACGAGCAGTACTTC | CASSTSGSSYEQYF
TRBD2 | TRBJ2-1 | - | TRBV29-1 | TGCAGCGTGCAAGCGACTAGCGGGGGAAATGAGCAGTTCTTC | CSVQATSGGNEQFF
- | TRBJ1-2 | - | TRBV19 | TGTGCCAGTAGTTCGGGTAACTATGGCTACACCTTC | CASSSGNYGYTF
- | TRBJ1-4 | - | TRBV7-9 | TGTGCCAGCAGCTTAGGTGCGGGTGAAAAACTGTTTTTT | CASSLGAGEKLFF
- | TRBJ2-2 | - | TRBV6-6 | TGTGCCAGCAGTGCCGCGCAGGCCGGGGAGCTGTTTTTT | CASSAAQAGELFF
- | TRBJ1-1 | - | TRBV19 | TGTGCCAGTAGGAGAGACCGGGGATATGGGGCTGAAGCTTTCTTT | CASRRDRGYGAEAFF
- | TRBJ2-1 | - | TRBV28 | TGTGCCAGCAGTAGGCTAGCGCCGAGCTCCTACAATGAGCAGTTCTTC | CASSRLAPSSYNEQFF
- | TRBJ1-4 | - | TRBV10-3 | TGTGCCATCAGTGAGTCGGACAGAAAAAAACTGTTTTTT | CAISESDRKKLFF
- | TRBJ1-1 | - | TRBV7-2 | TGTGCCAGCAGCTTAGTATATACAGTCATGAACACTGAAGCTTTCTTT | CASSLVYTVMNTEAFF
- | TRBJ1-2 | - | TRBV7-9 | TGTGCCAGCAGCTCCGGGACATCCCATGGCTACACCTTC | CASSSGTSHGYTF
- | TRBJ1-4 | once | TRBV6-6 | TGTGCCAGCAGGGGGGCCTCTAATGAAAAACTGTTTTTT | CASRGASNEKLFF
TRBD1 | TRBJ2-1 | - | TRBV9 | TGTGCCAGCAGCGTAGGGACAGGCGACTACAATGAGCAGTTCTTC | CASSVGTGDYNEQFF
- | TRBJ2-3 | - | TRBV30 | TGTGCCTGGAGTCGGTCATTGACAGATACGCAGTATTTT | CAWSRSLTDTQYF
TRBD2 | TRBJ2-2 | - | TRBV9 | TGTGCCAGCAGCGTAGGCGGGGGAACCGGGGAGCTGTTTTTT | CASSVGGGTGELFF
- | TRBJ2-3 | once | TRBV25-1 | TGTGCCGCGGAGCACACAGATACGCAGTATTTT | CAAEHTDTQYF
- | TRBJ1-2 | - | TRBV5-1 | TGCGCCGTCGCCGTTTCCCCGGAGGCCTTAAGTTCGGGCTACACCTTC | CAVAVSPEALSSGYTF
TRBD1 | TRBJ2-7 | - | TRBV27 | TGTGCCAGCAAGGACGACACCGGGACAGGGTTTCGCGAGCAGTACTTC | CASKDDTGTGFREQYF